This T cell receptor beta chain was captured by sequencing in a study of blood T cell repertoires in COVID-19. Across the study: From the United States, Italy and Spain came samples of acute and convalescent COVID-19. T cells, B-cell-depleted T cells, or PBMCs supplied cDNA or gDNA.

There are 13 residues in the CDR3. Germline CDR1 reads KGHSH; CDR2 reads LQKENI. The ends were cut back, 4 bases at V and 2 bases at J, with 8 bases in the middle. Study processing details: Scientists estimated how many nucleated cells there were by amplifying reference gene primers. TCRdb's copy holds only in-frame clones and misses some; the assay was immunoSEQ multiplex PCR. V, J and clone size derive from that table, while D and trimming were established from the DNA sequence. Here the sample spans over 150,000 clones, around 90% being singletons. This clonotype was sampled from a man aged 55 to 70 with COVID-19, enrolled during active disease. The sample taken for sequencing was peripheral blood. The chain combines TRBV18 with TRBJ1-2, with D perhaps matching TRBD1 (6 bases). The CDR3 sequence: CASSRQGNYGYTF. Here the CDR3 DNA reads TGTGCCAGCTCACGGCAGGGGAACTATGGCTACACCTTC. Complete variable domain (other parts from reference TRBV18 and TRBJ1-2): NAGVMQNPRHLVRRRGQEARLRCSPMKGHSHVYWYRQLPEEGLKFMVYLQKENIIDESGMPKERFSAEFPKEGPSILRIQQVVRGDSAAYFCASSRQGNYGYTFGSGTRLTVV.